The 11 T cell receptor beta chains below all came from one sample that was sequenced in a study of blood T cell repertoires in COVID-19. Sequencing used immunoSEQ multiplex PCR; TCRdb keeps in-frame clones, though not all of them. The sample lists roughly 120,000 clones, more than 80% seen once, with about 8.1% in the top ten. Sample: peripheral blood. Source of these receptors: a woman aged 40 to 50 with acute or convalescent COVID-19.

V and J are TRBV20-1 and TRBJ1-2; 7 bases fit TRBD1. The germline V gene encodes CDR1 DFQATT and CDR2 SNEGSKA (reference sequence). The junction had 6 bases not matched to a gene; V was cut back by 3 bases and J by 2 bases. There are 14 residues in the CDR3. The CDR3: CSASPGTANYGYTF. In DNA form, the CDR3 reads TGCAGTGCTAGTCCAGGGACAGCCAACTATGGCTACACCTTC.

This clone showed up just once. V and J are TRBV30 and TRBJ2-7; 7 bases line up with TRBD1. J gave up 3 bases and V 5 bases, and 7 bases lay outside the gene matches. CDR1 and CDR2 (germline): GTSNPN, SVGIG (reference sequence). The CDR3 has 13 residues. CDR3 residues: CAWGRDSNYEQYF. The CDR3 DNA reads as TGTGCCTGGGGCCGGGACAGCAACTACGAGCAGTACTTC.

In its sample, this clone was seen once. Other DNA sequences in this sample translate to the same CDR3. The chain links TRBV30 to TRBJ1-6; no clear D. This CDR3 contains 14 residues. V was trimmed by 0 bases and J by 8 bases, leaving 11 bases between them. Germline V gene sequence: CDR1 GTSNPN, CDR2 SVGIG (reference sequence). In DNA form, the CDR3 reads TGTGCCTGGAGTGTACACCCTGGTGATTCACCCCTCCACTTT. Translated, it gives CAWSVHPGDSPLHF.

The V gene is TRBV6-5, the J gene TRBJ1-4; tentatively, D is TRBD1 (6 bases). CDR3 size: 15 residues. Germline loops: CDR1 MNHEY, CDR2 SVGAGI. The V end lost 6 bases, the J end lost 4 bases, and 15 bases lay between the germline ends. The DNA for the CDR3 is TGTGCCAGCAGCCAGCCGACAGGTATTAATGAAAAACTGTTTTTT. It yields the protein CASSQPTGINEKLFF.

The chain uses TRBV5-4 and TRBJ2-5, with 7 bases lining up with TRBD1. This CDR3 contains 13 residues. V gave up 4 bases and J gave up 5 bases; unmatched junction bases: 5. Germline V gene data show CDR1 as SGHNT and CDR2 as YYREEE (reference sequence). This chain's CDR3 is CASSHQDRETQYF. CDR3 coding DNA: TGTGCCAGCAGCCATCAGGACAGGGAGACCCAGTACTTC.

The chain employs TRBV25-1 and TRBJ1-1; possible D gene TRBD1, 5 bases. The V gene lost 4 bases and the J gene lost 5 bases, with 11 bases spanning the gap. Per germline, CDR1 MGHDK and CDR2 SYGVNS. This CDR3 spans 13 amino acids. The CDR3, as DNA: TGTGCCAGCAGTGCCCAGGGATCAACTGAAGCTTTCTTT. It specifies CASSAQGSTEAFF.

This clone was seen a few times. J is TRBJ1-1 and V is TRBV9, with 8 bases that match TRBD1. CDR1 is SGDLS and CDR2 is YYNGEE in the germline V gene. The CDR3 has 15 residues. J was trimmed by 1 base and V by 0 bases; bases with no gene match: 2. In DNA form, the CDR3 reads TGTGCCAGCAGCGTAGCAGGGGGCTGGAACACTGAAGCTTTCTTT. Its protein is CASSVAGGWNTEAFF.

V is TRBV11-2 and J is TRBJ1-1, with no clear D. The CDR3 spans 14 residues. The V end was cut by 2 bases, the J end by 1 base, with 8 bases between. The germline CDR1 and CDR2 sequences are SGHAT and FQNNGV. The CDR3 loop is CASSLWQTNTEAFF. CDR3 coding DNA: TGTGCCAGCAGCTTATGGCAAACGAACACTGAAGCTTTCTTT. The full variable domain, its missing parts supplied by reference TRBV11-2 and TRBJ1-1, is EAGVAQSPRYKIIEKRQSVAFWCNPISGHATLYWYQQILGQGPKLLIQFQNNGVVDDSQLPKDRFSAERLKGVDSTLKIQPAKLEDSAVYLCASSLWQTNTEAFFGQGTRLTVV.

The chain employs TRBV24-1 and TRBJ1-2; a weak D match, TRBD1 (5 bases). CDR1 is KGHDR and CDR2 is SFDVKD in the germline V gene. This CDR3 spans 13 amino acids. The V end lost 2 bases, the J end lost 4 bases, and 7 bases lay between the germline ends. The CDR3 sequence: CATSDSDSYGYTF. The CDR3 region has the DNA TGTGCCACCAGTGATTCCGACAGCTATGGCTACACCTTC.

V and J are TRBV7-2 and TRBJ2-7, with 7 bases lining up with TRBD2. This CDR3 is 14 amino acids long. Germline assignment: CDR1 SGHTA and CDR2 FQGNSA. The V segment lost 0 bases and the J segment 2 bases; nucleotides outside the gene matches: 1. CDR3 nucleotides: TGTGCCAGCAGCTTAGCGGGGGGGGCCTACGAGCAGTACTTC. As protein: CASSLAGGAYEQYF.

This sequence joins TRBV5-1 and TRBJ2-3; no definite D call. Trimming stripped 1 base from V and 1 base from J, with 16 bases between. Germline V gives CDR1 SGHRS, CDR2 YFSETQ. The CDR3 contains 17 residues. CDR3 region: CASSLLGGIGGTDTQYF. The DNA of the CDR3 is TGCGCCAGCAGCTTGCTTGGCGGTATCGGTGGCACAGATACGCAGTATTTT. The full variable domain, its missing parts supplied by reference TRBV5-1 and TRBJ2-3, is KAGVTQTPRYLIKTRGQQVTLSCSPISGHRSVSWYQQTPGQGLQFLFEYFSETQRNKGNFPGRFSGRQFSNSRSEMNVSTLELGDSALYLCASSLLGGIGGTDTQYFGPGTRLTVL.